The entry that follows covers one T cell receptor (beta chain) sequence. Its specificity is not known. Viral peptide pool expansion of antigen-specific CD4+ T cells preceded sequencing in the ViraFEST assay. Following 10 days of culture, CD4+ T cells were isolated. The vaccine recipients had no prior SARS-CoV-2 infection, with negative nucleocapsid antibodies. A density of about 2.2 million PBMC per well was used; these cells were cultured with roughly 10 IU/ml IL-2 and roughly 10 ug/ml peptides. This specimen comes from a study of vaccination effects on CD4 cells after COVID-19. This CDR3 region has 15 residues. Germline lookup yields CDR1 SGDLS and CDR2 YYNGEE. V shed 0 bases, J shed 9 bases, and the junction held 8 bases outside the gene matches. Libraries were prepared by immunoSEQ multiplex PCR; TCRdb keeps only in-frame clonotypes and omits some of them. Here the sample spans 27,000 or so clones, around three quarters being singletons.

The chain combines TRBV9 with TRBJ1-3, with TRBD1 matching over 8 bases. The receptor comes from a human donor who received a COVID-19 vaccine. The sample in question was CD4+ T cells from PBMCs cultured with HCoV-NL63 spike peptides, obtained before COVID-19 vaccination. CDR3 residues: CASSVVRGRSFTIYF. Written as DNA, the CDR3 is TGTGCCAGCAGCGTAGTCAGGGGGCGCTCATTCACCATATATTTT. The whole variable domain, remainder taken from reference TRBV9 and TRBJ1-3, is DSGVTQTPKHLITATGQRVTLRCSPRSGDLSVYWYQQSLDQGLQFLIQYYNGEERAKGNILERFSAQQFPDLHSELNLSSLELGDSALYFCASSVVRGRSFTIYFGEGSWLTVV.